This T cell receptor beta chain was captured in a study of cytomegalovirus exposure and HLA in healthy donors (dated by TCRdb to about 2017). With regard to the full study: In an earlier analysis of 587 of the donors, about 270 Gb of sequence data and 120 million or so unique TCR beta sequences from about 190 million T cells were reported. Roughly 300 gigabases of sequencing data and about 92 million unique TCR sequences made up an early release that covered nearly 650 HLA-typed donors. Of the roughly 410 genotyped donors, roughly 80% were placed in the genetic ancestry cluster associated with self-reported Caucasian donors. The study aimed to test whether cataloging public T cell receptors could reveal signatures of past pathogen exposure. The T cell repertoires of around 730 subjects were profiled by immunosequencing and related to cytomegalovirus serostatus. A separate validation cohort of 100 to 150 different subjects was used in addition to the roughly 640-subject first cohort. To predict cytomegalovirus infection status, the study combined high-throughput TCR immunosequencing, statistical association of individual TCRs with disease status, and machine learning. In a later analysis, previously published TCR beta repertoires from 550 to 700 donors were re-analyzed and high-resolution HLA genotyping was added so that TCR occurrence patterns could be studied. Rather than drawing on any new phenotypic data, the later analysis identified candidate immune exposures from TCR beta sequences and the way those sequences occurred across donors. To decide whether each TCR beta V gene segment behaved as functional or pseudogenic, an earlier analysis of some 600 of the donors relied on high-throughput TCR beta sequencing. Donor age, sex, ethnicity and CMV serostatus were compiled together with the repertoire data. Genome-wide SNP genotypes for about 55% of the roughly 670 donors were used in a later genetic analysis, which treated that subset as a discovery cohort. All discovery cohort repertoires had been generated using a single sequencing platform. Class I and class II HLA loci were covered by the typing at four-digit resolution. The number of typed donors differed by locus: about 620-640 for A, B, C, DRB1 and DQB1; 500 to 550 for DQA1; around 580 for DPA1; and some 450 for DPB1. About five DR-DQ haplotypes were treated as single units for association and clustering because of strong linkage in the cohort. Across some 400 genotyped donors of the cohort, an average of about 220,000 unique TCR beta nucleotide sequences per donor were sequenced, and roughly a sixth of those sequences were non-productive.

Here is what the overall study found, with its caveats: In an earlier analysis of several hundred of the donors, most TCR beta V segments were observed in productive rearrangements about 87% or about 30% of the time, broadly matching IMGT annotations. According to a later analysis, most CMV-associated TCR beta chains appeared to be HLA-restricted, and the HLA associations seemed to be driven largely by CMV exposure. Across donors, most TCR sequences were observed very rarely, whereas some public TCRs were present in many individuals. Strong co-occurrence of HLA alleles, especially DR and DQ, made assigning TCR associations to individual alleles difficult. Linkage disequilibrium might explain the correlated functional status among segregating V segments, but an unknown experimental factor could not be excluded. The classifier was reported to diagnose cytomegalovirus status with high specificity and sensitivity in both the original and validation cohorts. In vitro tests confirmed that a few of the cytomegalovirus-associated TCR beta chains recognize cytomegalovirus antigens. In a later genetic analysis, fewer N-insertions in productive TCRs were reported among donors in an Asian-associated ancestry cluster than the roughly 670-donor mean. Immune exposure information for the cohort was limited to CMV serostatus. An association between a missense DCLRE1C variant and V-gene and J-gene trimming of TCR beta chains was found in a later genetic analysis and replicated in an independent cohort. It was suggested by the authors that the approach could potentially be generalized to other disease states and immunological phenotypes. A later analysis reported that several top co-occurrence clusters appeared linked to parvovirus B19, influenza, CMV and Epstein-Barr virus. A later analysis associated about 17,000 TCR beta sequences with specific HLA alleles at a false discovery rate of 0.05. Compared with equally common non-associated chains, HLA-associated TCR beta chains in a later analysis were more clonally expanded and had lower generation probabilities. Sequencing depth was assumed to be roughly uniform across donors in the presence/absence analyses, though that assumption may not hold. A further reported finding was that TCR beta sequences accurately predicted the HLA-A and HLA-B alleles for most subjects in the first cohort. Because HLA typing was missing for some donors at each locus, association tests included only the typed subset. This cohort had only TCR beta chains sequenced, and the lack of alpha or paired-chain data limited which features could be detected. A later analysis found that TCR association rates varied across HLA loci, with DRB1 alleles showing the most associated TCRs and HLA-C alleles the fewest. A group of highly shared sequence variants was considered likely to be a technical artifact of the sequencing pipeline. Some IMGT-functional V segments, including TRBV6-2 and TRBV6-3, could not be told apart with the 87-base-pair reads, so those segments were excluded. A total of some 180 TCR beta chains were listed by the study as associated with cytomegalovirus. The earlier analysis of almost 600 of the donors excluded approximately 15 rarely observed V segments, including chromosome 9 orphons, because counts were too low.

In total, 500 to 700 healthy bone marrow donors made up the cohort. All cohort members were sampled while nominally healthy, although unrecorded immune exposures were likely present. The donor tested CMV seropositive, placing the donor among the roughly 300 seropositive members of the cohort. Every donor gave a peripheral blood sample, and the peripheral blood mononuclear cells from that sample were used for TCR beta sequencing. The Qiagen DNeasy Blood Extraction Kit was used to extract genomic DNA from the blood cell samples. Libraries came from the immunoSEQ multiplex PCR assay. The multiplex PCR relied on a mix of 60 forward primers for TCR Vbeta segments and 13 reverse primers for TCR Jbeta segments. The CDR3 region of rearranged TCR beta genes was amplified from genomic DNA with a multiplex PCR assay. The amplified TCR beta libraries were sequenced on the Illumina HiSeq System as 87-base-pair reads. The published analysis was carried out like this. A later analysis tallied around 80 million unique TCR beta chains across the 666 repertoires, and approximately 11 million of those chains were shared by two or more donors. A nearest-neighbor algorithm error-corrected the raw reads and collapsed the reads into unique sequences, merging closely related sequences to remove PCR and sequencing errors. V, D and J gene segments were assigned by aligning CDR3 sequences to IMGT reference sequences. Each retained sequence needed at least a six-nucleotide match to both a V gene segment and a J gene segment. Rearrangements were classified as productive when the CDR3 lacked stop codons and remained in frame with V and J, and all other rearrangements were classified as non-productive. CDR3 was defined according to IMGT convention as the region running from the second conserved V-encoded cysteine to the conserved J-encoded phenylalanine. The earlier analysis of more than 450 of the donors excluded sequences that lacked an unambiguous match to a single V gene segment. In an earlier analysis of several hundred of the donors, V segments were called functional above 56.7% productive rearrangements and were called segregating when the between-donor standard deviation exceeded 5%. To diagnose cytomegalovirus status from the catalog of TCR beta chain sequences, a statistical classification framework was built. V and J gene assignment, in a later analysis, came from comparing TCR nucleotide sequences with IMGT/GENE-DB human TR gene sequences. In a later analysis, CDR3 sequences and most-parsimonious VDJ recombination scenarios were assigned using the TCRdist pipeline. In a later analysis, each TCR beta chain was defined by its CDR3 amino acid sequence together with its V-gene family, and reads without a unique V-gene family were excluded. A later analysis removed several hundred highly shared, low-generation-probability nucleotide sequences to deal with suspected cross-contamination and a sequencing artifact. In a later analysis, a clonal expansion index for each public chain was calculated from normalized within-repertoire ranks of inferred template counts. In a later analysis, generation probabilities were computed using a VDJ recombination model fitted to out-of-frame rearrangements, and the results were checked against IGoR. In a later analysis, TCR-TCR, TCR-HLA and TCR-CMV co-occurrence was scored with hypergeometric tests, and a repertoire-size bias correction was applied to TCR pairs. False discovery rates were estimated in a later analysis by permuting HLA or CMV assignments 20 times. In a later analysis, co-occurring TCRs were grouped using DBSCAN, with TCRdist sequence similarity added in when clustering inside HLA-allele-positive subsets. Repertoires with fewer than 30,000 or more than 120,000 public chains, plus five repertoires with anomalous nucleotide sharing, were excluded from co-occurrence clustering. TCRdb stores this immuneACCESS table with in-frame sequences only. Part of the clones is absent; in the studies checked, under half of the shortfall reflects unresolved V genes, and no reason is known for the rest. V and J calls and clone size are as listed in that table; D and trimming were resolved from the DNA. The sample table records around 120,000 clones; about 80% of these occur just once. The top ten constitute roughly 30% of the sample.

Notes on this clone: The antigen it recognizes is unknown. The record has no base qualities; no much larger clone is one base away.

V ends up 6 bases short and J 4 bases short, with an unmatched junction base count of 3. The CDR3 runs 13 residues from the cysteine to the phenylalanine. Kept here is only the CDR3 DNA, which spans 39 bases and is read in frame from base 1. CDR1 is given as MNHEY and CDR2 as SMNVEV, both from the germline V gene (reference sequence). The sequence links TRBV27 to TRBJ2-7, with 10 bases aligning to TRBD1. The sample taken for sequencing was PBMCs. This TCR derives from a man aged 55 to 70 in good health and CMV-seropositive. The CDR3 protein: CASSDRGPYEQYF. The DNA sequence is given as TGTGCCAGCAGCGACAGGGGGCCATACGAGCAGTACTTC.